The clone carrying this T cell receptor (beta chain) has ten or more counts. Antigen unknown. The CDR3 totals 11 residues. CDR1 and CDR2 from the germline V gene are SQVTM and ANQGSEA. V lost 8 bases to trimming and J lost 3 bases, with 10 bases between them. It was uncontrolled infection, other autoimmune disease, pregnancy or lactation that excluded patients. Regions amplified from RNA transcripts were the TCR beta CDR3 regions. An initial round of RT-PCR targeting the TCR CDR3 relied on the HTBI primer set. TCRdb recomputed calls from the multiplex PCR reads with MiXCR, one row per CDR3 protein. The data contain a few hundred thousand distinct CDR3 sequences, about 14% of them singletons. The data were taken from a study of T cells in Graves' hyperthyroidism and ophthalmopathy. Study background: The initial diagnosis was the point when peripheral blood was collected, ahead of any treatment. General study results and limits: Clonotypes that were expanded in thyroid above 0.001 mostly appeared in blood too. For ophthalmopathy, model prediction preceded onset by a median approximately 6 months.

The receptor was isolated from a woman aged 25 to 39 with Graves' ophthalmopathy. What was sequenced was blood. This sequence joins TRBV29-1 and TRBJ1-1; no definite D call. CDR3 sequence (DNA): TGCAGCCCCGTCCGGGACACTGAAGCTTTCTTT. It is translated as CSPVRDTEAFF.